These 29 T cell receptor beta chains share one sample of origin, sequenced in a study of T cells after yellow fever vaccination. TCRdb processed the 5' RACE reads anew with MiXCR; each CDR3 protein has one entry. The sample has 350,000 to 550,000 distinct CDR3 sequences, roughly 20% seen once; the top ten hold 15% to 20%. This specimen was PBMCs, taken before the yellow fever booster vaccination. The receptor set was obtained from a young man who received the YFV17D yellow fever vaccine.

This clonotype has just a few counts. The V and J genes are TRBV6-6 and TRBJ1-4; D is ambiguous. Trimming took 5 bases from V and 8 from J, leaving 9 bases between them. This CDR3 contains 12 residues. The germline V gene has CDR1 MNHNY and CDR2 SVGAGI (reference sequence). The CDR3: CASSEGQEKLFF. CDR3 nucleotide sequence: TGTGCCAGCAGTGAAGGCCAGGAAAAACTGTTTTTT.

This clonotype was detected a few times. V gene TRBV7-8 combines with J gene TRBJ1-5; D is uncertain. This CDR3 contains 14 residues. The V end lost 5 bases, the J end lost 4 bases, and 12 bases lay between the germline ends. Germline V gene sequence: CDR1 SGHVS, CDR2 FQNEAQ. This CDR3 reads CASSTRASNQPQHF. Here the CDR3 DNA reads TGTGCCAGCAGCACCCGGGCCTCTAATCAGCCCCAGCATTTT.

This clonotype was detected only a few times. The chain recombines TRBV5-6 with TRBJ2-1; perhaps TRBD2 as D (6 bases). The CDR3 spans 13 residues. With 4 bases removed from V and 5 bases from J, the gap between germline ends came to 10 bases. The germline V gene encodes CDR1 SGHDT and CDR2 YYEEEE. CDR3 DNA: TGTGCCAGCAGCGGCCGGGGGAACAATGAGCAGTTCTTC. This gives the protein CASSGRGNNEQFF.

This clonotype has only a few counts. The J gene is TRBJ1-2, the V gene TRBV7-2; D is unresolved. V shed 2 bases and J shed 5 bases, with 9 bases lying between them. The CDR3 spans 13 residues. The germline gives CDR1 SGHTA, CDR2 FQGNSA. This CDR3 is CASSLRVNYGYTF. The CDR3 DNA reads TGTGCCAGCAGCTTACGGGTTAATTATGGCTACACCTTC.

This clonotype was counted at least ten times. This rearrangement joins TRBV15 to TRBJ1-3; tentatively, D is TRBD1 (5 bases). The CDR3 length is 16 residues. V lost 0 bases and J lost 2, with 11 bases in between. From germline, CDR1 is LNHNV and CDR2 YYDKDF (reference sequence). As DNA, the CDR3 is TGTGCCACCAGCAGAGATCCGGACAACCCTGGAAACACCATATATTTT. This sequence encodes CATSRDPDNPGNTIYF. Looking up the rest from reference TRBV15 and TRBJ1-3 gives the full variable domain: DAMVIQNPRYQVTQFGKPVTLSCSQTLNHNVMYWYQQKSSQAPKLLFHYYDKDFNNEADTPDNFQSRRPNTSFCFLDIRSPGLGDTAMYLCATSRDPDNPGNTIYFGEGSWLTVV.

There are a few counts of this clonotype. CDR3 sequence: CSARDGDTGELFF. DNA for the CDR3: TGCAGTGCTAGAGATGGGGACACCGGGGAGCTGTTTTTT. This chain joins TRBV20-1 and TRBJ2-2, with no clear D. Trimming removed 0 bases from V and 3 bases from J, with 5 bases in between. The germline V gene encodes CDR1 DFQATT and CDR2 SNEGSKA (reference sequence). This CDR3 comprises 13 residues.

This clonotype was detected only a few times. The chain links TRBV4-2 to TRBJ2-3; D uncertain. V lost 4 bases and J 3 bases, leaving 20 bases between the germline ends. Germline loops: CDR1 LGHNA, CDR2 YNFKEQ. CDR3 length equals 17 residues. CDR3 sequence reads: CASSRARSAERTDTQYF. In nucleotides, the CDR3 is TGTGCCAGCAGCCGGGCTCGGAGCGCCGAACGGACAGATACGCAGTATTTT.

V and J are TRBV30 and TRBJ2-3; D is unclear. V was clipped by 3 bases and J by 6 bases, with 7 bases between them. Germline V lookup: CDR1 GTSNPN, CDR2 SVGIG (reference sequence). The CDR3 consists of 11 residues. The CDR3 DNA is TGTGCCTGGAGATCGAGTGATACGCAGTATTTT. This gives the protein CAWRSSDTQYF.

The chain carries TRBV6-5 and TRBJ1-2; D call uncertain. V gave up 0 bases and J gave up 1 base, with 9 bases separating them. The CDR3 is 15 amino acids. The germline V gene encodes CDR1 MNHEY and CDR2 SVGAGI. The DNA of the CDR3 is TGTGCCAGCAGTTACTCGAGAGCATTTAACTATGGCTACACCTTC. Its translation is CASSYSRAFNYGYTF.

This clonotype was seen a few times. One end of the junction fails to match germline, which may point to a read error. Here the CDR3 DNA reads TGCGCCAGCAGCTTGGGTGGCGACGAGCAGTACTTC. Translated, it gives CASSLGGDEQYF. The chain combines TRBV12-3 or TRBV12-4 with TRBJ2-7; no clear D. This CDR3 region has 12 residues.

This clonotype occurred a few times. This chain uses TRBV9 with TRBJ2-3; either TRBD1 or TRBD2 may fit D (6 bases each). Germline CDR1 is SGDLS and CDR2 is YYNGEE. This CDR3 comprises 15 residues. V was trimmed by 2 bases and J by 3 bases, leaving 13 bases between them. CDR3 region: CASSVVRGPTDTQYF. The CDR3 DNA sequence: TGTGCCAGCAGCGTTGTCCGGGGGCCGACAGATACGCAGTATTTT.

This clonotype was seen a few times. The chain's CDR3 is CASIRRWYTGELFF. The CDR3 region has the DNA TGTGCCAGCATACGTAGGTGGTACACCGGGGAGCTGTTTTTT. The V and J genes are TRBV28 and TRBJ2-2, with D uncertain. V dropped 7 bases and J dropped 3 bases, with 12 bases sitting between them. Germline V lookup: CDR1 MDHEN, CDR2 SYDVKM. The CDR3 loop spans 14 amino acids. The full variable domain, completed using reference TRBV28 and TRBJ2-2, is DVKVTQSSRYLVKRTGEKVFLECVQDMDHENMFWYRQDPGLGLRLIYFSYDVKMKEKGDIPEGYSVSREKKERFSLILESASTNQTSMYLCASIRRWYTGELFFGEGSRLTVL.

This clonotype came up a few times. The V call is TRBV29-1, the J call TRBJ2-7, with D perhaps matching TRBD1 (7 bases). Trimming cost V 1 base and J 6 bases, with 19 bases left between them. The V gene's germline CDR1 is SQVTM and CDR2 ANQGSEA. This CDR3 spans 15 amino acids. CDR3 residues: CSVEGGRGVAGEQYV. CDR3 sequence (DNA): TGCAGCGTTGAAGGGGGCAGGGGGGTAGCAGGCGAGCAGTACGTC.

This clonotype was counted a few times. The rearrangement joins TRBV24-1 to TRBJ2-2, with a possible D match to TRBD1 (6 bases). Germline V gene lookup returns CDR1 KGHDR and CDR2 SFDVKD. Deletions cut 2 bases from V and 9 bases from J, with 24 bases between. The CDR3 length is 18 residues. The CDR3 is CATSDSTPGQLLDRELFF. The CDR3 nucleotides are TGTGCCACCAGTGATTCGACGCCGGGACAACTACTTGACCGGGAGCTGTTTTTT.

The chain has TRBV6-5 and TRBJ1-6, with TRBD1 matching over 10 bases. The CDR3 loop spans 14 amino acids. After removal of 6 bases from V and 9 bases from J, the junction contained 5 bases not matched to a gene. Per germline, CDR1 MNHEY and CDR2 SVGAGI. This CDR3 reads CASSSDRGLSPLHF. The CDR3 DNA is TGTGCCAGCAGCTCAGACAGGGGGCTTTCACCCCTCCACTTT.

The chain employs TRBV7-3 and TRBJ2-3; TRBD2 agrees at 16 bases. The CDR3 has 19 amino acids. Unmatched junction bases numbered 13, after V lost 5 bases and J lost 5 bases. The V gene's germline CDR1 is SGHTA and CDR2 FQGTGA. The CDR3 reads CASSRSSGTSGGAGDTQYF. The DNA of the CDR3 is TGTGCCAGCAGCCGATCTTCAGGGACTAGCGGGGGGGCCGGAGATACGCAGTATTTT. Full variable domain (rest looked up from reference TRBV7-3 and TRBJ2-3): GAGVSQTPSNKVTEKGKYVELRCDPISGHTALYWYRQSLGQGPEFLIYFQGTGAADDSGLPNDRFFAVRPEGSVSTLKIQRTERGDSAVYLCASSRSSGTSGGAGDTQYFGPGTRLTVL.

There are a few counts of this clonotype. The rearrangement joins TRBV10-3 to TRBJ2-3; D is unclear. V shed 7 bases and J shed 1 base, with 9 bases lying between them. The CDR3 totals 13 residues. Germline CDR1 is ENHRY and CDR2 is SYGVKD. The DNA of the CDR3 is TGTGCCATCACCCAGGTGGGCACAGATACGCAGTATTTT. It specifies CAITQVGTDTQYF.

The gene calls are TRBV29-1 and TRBJ2-7; TRBD1 agrees at 7 bases. With 3 bases clipped from V and 6 bases from J, the junction kept 8 bases outside the gene matches. The V gene's germline CDR1 is SQVTM and CDR2 ANQGSEA. The CDR3 runs 13 residues. For the CDR3, the DNA is TGCAGCGTTGAGGAGACAGGGTTTTTCGAGCAGTACTTC. Amino acid sequence: CSVEETGFFEQYF.

This clonotype was seen more than once but under ten times. V and J are TRBV6-2 or TRBV6-3 and TRBJ2-1; D not certain. The germline V and J ends were trimmed by 8 bases and 4 bases, with 6 bases remaining between them. The CDR3 is 11 residues long. The germline gives CDR1 MNHEY, CDR2 SVGEGT. CDR3 DNA: TGTGCCAGCTTTGATTACAATGAGCAGTTCTTC. It yields the protein CASFDYNEQFF.

The chain combines TRBV2 with TRBJ2-2; D remains unclear. The ends were cut back, 4 bases at V and 1 base at J, with 10 bases in the middle. CDR3 size: 15 residues. Germline V CDR1 and CDR2: SNHLY, FYNNEI. CDR3 region: CASSVGRMNTGELFF. The CDR3 nucleotides are TGTGCCAGCAGTGTGGGCCGGATGAACACCGGGGAGCTGTTTTTT.

This clonotype was observed a few times. V usage is TRBV5-1 and J usage is TRBJ2-3, with 10 positions matching TRBD2. Germline trimming cut 0 bases from V and 5 bases from J; bases unmatched to any gene: 6. The CDR3 contains 16 residues. Germline values: CDR1 SGHRS, CDR2 YFSETQ. The CDR3 loop reads CASSLVPAGGQDTQYF. The CDR3 DNA reads as TGCGCCAGCAGCTTGGTTCCAGCGGGGGGGCAAGATACGCAGTATTTT.

This clonotype was seen ten or more times. V gene TRBV5-1 combines with J gene TRBJ2-3; tentatively, D is TRBD2 (7 bases). Trimming pared 1 base from V and 2 bases from J, leaving 14 bases between. The CDR3 is 16 amino acids. Germline lookup yields CDR1 SGHRS and CDR2 YFSETQ. CDR3 protein: CASSLRVGGPTDTQYF. DNA of the CDR3: TGCGCCAGCAGCTTGAGGGTGGGGGGGCCCACAGATACGCAGTATTTT. Combining the CDR3 with reference TRBV5-1 and TRBJ2-3 gives the whole variable domain KAGVTQTPRYLIKTRGQQVTLSCSPISGHRSVSWYQQTPGQGLQFLFEYFSETQRNKGNFPGRFSGRQFSNSRSEMNVSTLELGDSALYLCASSLRVGGPTDTQYFGPGTRLTVL.

A few counts support this clonotype. The CDR3 DNA is TGTGCCACCAGTGTCCCATCGGGGCAGAACGAGCAGTACGTC. Translation gives CATSVPSGQNEQYV. V gene TRBV24-1 combines with J gene TRBJ2-7; D tentatively fits TRBD1 or TRBD2 (5 bases each). V was trimmed by 5 bases and J by 5 bases, leaving 15 bases between them. This CDR3 region has 14 residues. Germline CDR1 and CDR2: KGHDR and SFDVKD.

The V and J genes are TRBV9 and TRBJ1-2; D is perhaps TRBD1 (6 bases). V lost 0 bases, J lost 3 bases, and 9 bases lay in between. CDR1 and CDR2 from the germline V gene are SGDLS and YYNGEE. CDR3 length: 14 amino acids. The CDR3 loop is CASSVAGHDYGYTF. The CDR3 DNA is TGTGCCAGCAGCGTAGCGGGACATGACTATGGCTACACCTTC.

This sequence joins TRBV7-2 and TRBJ1-1, with a tentative D call TRBD1 (5 bases). With 1 base removed from V and 5 bases from J, the gap between germline ends came to 8 bases. CDR3 length: 13 amino acids. CDR1 and CDR2 (germline): SGHTA, FQGNSA. CDR3: CASSLVSGTEAFF. The CDR3 DNA sequence: TGTGCCAGCAGCTTAGTCTCAGGGACTGAAGCTTTCTTT. The full variable domain, its missing parts supplied by reference TRBV7-2 and TRBJ1-1, is GAGVSQSPSNKVTEKGKDVELRCDPISGHTALYWYRQSLGQGLEFLIYFQGNSAPDKSGLPSDRFSAERTGGSVSTLTIQRTQQEDSAVYLCASSLVSGTEAFFGQGTRLTVV.

The V gene is TRBV2, the J gene TRBJ2-3, with D perhaps TRBD2 (7 bases). The V gene's germline CDR1 is SNHLY and CDR2 FYNNEI. Trimming removed 11 bases at V and 0 bases at J, with 15 bases between. This CDR3 has 14 amino acids. The CDR3 protein is CAGDGGPSTDTQYF. The CDR3 DNA sequence: TGTGCCGGAGACGGGGGGCCCAGCACAGATACGCAGTATTTT.

CDR3 in DNA: TGTGCCAGCAGCCATTCTCCCTCGCCAGCAGATACGCAGTATTTT. This encodes CASSHSPSPADTQYF. This chain links TRBV16 with TRBJ2-3; D gene ambiguous. The CDR3 has 15 amino acids. V lost 3 bases and J lost 4, with 14 bases in between. CDR1 is KGHSY and CDR2 is FQNENV in the germline V gene.

For this clonotype: One junction end disagrees with the germline gene, perhaps due to a read error. CDR3 DNA: TGTGCCAGCTCACCGACTAGGGTGGTGGATACGCAGAATTTT. Amino acids: CASSPTRVVDTQNF. This chain joins TRBV18 and TRBJ2-3; the D gene is possibly TRBD2 (6 bases). This CDR3 is built from 14 residues. Germline CDR1 is KGHSH and CDR2 is LQKENI.

The chain carries TRBV4-3 and TRBJ1-2; a possible D gene is TRBD1 (6 bases). This CDR3 is 17 amino acids long. CDR1 LGHNA and CDR2 YSLEER come from the germline V gene. The ends were cut back, 4 bases at V and 6 bases at J, with 24 bases in the middle. The chain's CDR3 is CASSPGGGQLIVHGYTF. The CDR3 coding sequence is TGCGCCAGCAGCCCAGGTGGCGGACAGCTAATTGTGCATGGCTACACCTTC.